These 6 T cell receptor beta chains were sequenced from one sample in a study of T cells in women clearing cervical HPV infection. Clones were sequenced by immunoSEQ multiplex PCR, and TCRdb holds only the in-frame ones, with some missing. The listing contains about 16,000 clones. Material: blood buffy coat. The receptors shown here come from a woman between 18 and 69 years old with a cervical HPV16 infection that either progressed to CIN3+ or cleared (not recorded which).

With regard to this clone: The read ends 3 residues early relative to the CDR3; the germline J gene fills the gap. The rearrangement joins TRBV11-3 to TRBJ1-2; D call uncertain. V was pared by 2 bases and J by 1 base, with 5 bases between. This CDR3 has 13 residues. The germline CDR1 and CDR2 sequences are SGHNT and YENEEA. The CDR3 is CASSLFLNYGYTF. CDR3 DNA, as far as it was read: TGTGCCAGCAGCTTATTTCTTAACTATGGC. The full variable domain, completed using reference TRBV11-3 and TRBJ1-2, is EAGVVQSPRYKIIEKKQPVAFWCNPISGHNTLYWYLQNLGQGPELLIRYENEEAVDDSQLPKDRFSAERLKGVDSTLKIQPAELGDSAVYLCASSLFLNYGYTFGSGTRLTVV.

Note on this clone: The read halts 3 residues ahead of the CDR3 end, with the missing end drawn from the germline J gene. This chain uses TRBV9 with TRBJ2-3; 8 positions match TRBD1. V trimming: 4 bases; J trimming: 5 bases; junction bases outside the gene matches: 12. CDR1 and CDR2 (germline): SGDLS, YYNGEE. This CDR3 has 16 amino acids. The CDR3 sequence: CASSIGQGRRGDTQYF. Incomplete CDR3 DNA: TGTGCCAGCAGCATCGGACAGGGACGGAGGGGAGATACG.

About this clone itself: The read halts 3 residues ahead of the CDR3 end, with the missing end drawn from the germline J gene. This chain uses TRBV19 with TRBJ1-2; D remains unclear. Germline CDR1 LNHDA, CDR2 SQIVND (reference sequence). The length of the CDR3 is 17 residues. CDR3 DNA, as far as it was read: TGTGCCAGTAGACCGAGCGGGAGGGCCGGGTTGGCAGATACC. As protein: CASRPSGRAGLADT. From start to end, the CDR3 is CASRPSGRAGLADTYTF.

On this clone itself: The CDR3 end lies 3 residues beyond the end of the read and is filled in from the germline J gene. V gene TRBV19 combines with J gene TRBJ1-2; possibly TRBD1 for D (6 bases). Trimming cost V 9 bases and J 4 bases, with 21 bases left between them. CDR1 and CDR2 from the germline V gene are LNHDA and SQIVND (reference sequence). This CDR3 comprises 15 residues. The CDR3 loop is CASKEDQGKLYGYTF. CDR3 DNA, as far as it was read: TGTGCCAGCAAAGAAGACCAGGGGAAACTCTATGGC.

Worth noting for this clone: The CDR3 end is not reached by the read, which stops 3 residues before it; the germline J gene fills it in. This chain links TRBV15 with TRBJ2-7, with 8 nucleotides matching TRBD1. The germline V gene encodes CDR1 LNHNV and CDR2 YYDKDF (reference sequence). V was pared by 7 bases and J by 3 bases, with 2 bases of the junction left unmatched. The CDR3 loop spans 12 amino acids. The CDR3 region is CATKDRGYEQYF. The part of the CDR3 DNA that was read is TGTGCCACCAAAGACAGGGGCTACGAG.

Comments on this clone: The read ends 3 residues early relative to the CDR3; the germline J gene fills the gap. The rearrangement links TRBV2 to TRBJ2-2; D is possibly TRBD2 (5 bases). V shed 5 bases and J shed 0 bases, with 7 bases lying between them. Per the germline V gene, CDR1 is SNHLY and CDR2 is FYNNEI. The CDR3 has 14 amino acids. This CDR3 reads CASSKRSNTGELFF. CDR3 DNA (partial): TGTGCCAGCAGTAAGCGGTCGAACACCGGGGAG.